This T cell receptor beta chain was captured by sequencing in a study of blood T cell repertoires in COVID-19. Sequencing was performed with immunoSEQ multiplex PCR; in TCRdb, only in-frame clones are kept and a portion is missing. Of approximately 300,000 clones in the sample, more than 75% were seen once. This clone was counted a single time. The receptor was isolated from a woman in her 50s with acute or convalescent COVID-19. Sequenced material: peripheral blood.

This CDR3 is CASTATVLNSPLHF. The CDR3 nucleotides read TGTGCCAGCACGGCGACAGTACTTAATTCACCCCTCCACTTT. This chain joins TRBV28 and TRBJ1-6, with D perhaps matching TRBD1 (5 bases). Per the germline V gene, CDR1 is MDHEN and CDR2 is SYDVKM. V lost 7 bases to trimming and J lost 6 bases, with 13 bases between them. This CDR3 comprises 14 residues.